A selection of T cell receptor beta chains follows, all from one sample in a study of OX40 agonist ivuxolimab in advanced cancers. This table comes from immunoSEQ multiplex PCR, and its TCRdb copy is limited to in-frame clones, with some not included. This table has 65,000 to 80,000 clones, roughly 90% appearing once. This specimen was CD4+ or CD8+ T cells sorted from blood, taken in a trial of the OX40 agonist ivuxolimab. These receptors originate from an adult with an advanced solid tumor such as melanoma, head and neck, liver or kidney cancer. CDR3s include the opening cysteine and the closing phenylalanine or tryptophan. D genes are given only for firm matches. Size values are once, few and many counts, or a class for expanded clones, and some rows have none.

abundance,v_gene,j_gene,d_gene,CDR3aa,CDR3nt
.,TRBV10-1,TRBJ2-7,TRBD1,CASTYGDRGRYF,TGCGCCAGCACCTACGGGGACAGGGGCAGGTACTTC
.,TRBV5-1,TRBJ2-1,.,CASSVQAEGNEQFF,TGCGCCAGCAGCGTACAGGCGGAAGGCAATGAGCAGTTCTTC
.,TRBV19,TRBJ2-2,.,CASTVTGVGELFF,TGTGCCAGTACGGTGACAGGTGTCGGGGAGCTGTTTTTT
.,TRBV28,TRBJ2-3,TRBD1,CASTQGAIDTQYF,TGTGCCAGCACCCAGGGGGCAATAGATACGCAGTATTTT
once,TRBV28,TRBJ1-4,TRBD1,CASSSAGTGYEKLFF,TGTGCCAGCAGTTCCGCCGGGACAGGGTATGAAAAACTGTTTTTT
.,TRBV7-6,TRBJ2-1,TRBD1,CASSLPAGQGKGQFF,TGTGCCAGCAGCTTGCCCGCGGGACAGGGAAAGGGGCAGTTCTTC
.,TRBV19,TRBJ2-2,.,CASSPRTVINTGELFF,TGTGCCAGTAGTCCCCGGACAGTAATTAACACCGGGGAGCTGTTTTTT
.,TRBV6-6,TRBJ1-2,.,CASRFSGANYGYTF,TGTGCCAGTCGGTTCTCGGGGGCTAACTATGGCTACACCTTC
few,TRBV19,TRBJ1-2,.,CASTEGRGRYGYTF,TGTGCCAGTACCGAGGGGAGAGGGCGGTATGGCTACACCTTC
.,TRBV5-1,TRBJ2-7,.,CASSGGFYEQYF,TGCGCCAGCAGCGGCGGGTTCTACGAGCAGTACTTC
.,TRBV28,TRBJ2-7,TRBD1,CASSFSWNRGYEQYF,TGTGCCAGCAGCTTCTCGTGGAACAGGGGCTACGAGCAGTACTTC
.,TRBV5-1,TRBJ2-4,TRBD1,CASSGGQGENIQYF,TGCGCCAGCAGCGGGGGACAGGGTGAGAACATTCAGTACTTC
.,TRBV6-1,TRBJ2-7,.,CAAQRASGTGGEQYF,TGTGCCGCCCAAAGAGCGTCCGGGACGGGTGGCGAGCAGTACTTC
.,TRBV7-6,TRBJ2-1,TRBD2,CASSKRTSGYYNEQFF,TGTGCCAGCAGCAAACGGACTAGCGGTTATTACAATGAGCAGTTCTTC
.,TRBV28,TRBJ2-5,TRBD2,CASSSGRGAGGRQETQYF,TGTGCCAGCAGTTCGGGGCGCGGGGCGGGAGGCCGTCAAGAGACCCAGTACTTC
.,TRBV5-1,TRBJ1-2,.,CASSLGREGLGYTF,TGCGCCAGCAGCCTGGGGAGGGAAGGGCTCGGCTACACCTTC
.,TRBV28,TRBJ1-5,TRBD1,CASSSGQGAKQPQHF,TGTGCCAGCAGTTCTGGACAGGGAGCGAAACAGCCCCAGCATTTT
.,TRBV28,TRBJ1-1,.,CASRPSGDNLDRGAFF,TGTGCCAGCCGACCTTCGGGTGATAATTTGGACCGGGGAGCTTTCTTT
once,TRBV2,TRBJ2-5,TRBD1,CASSWTGLEETQYF,TGTGCCAGCAGTTGGACAGGGCTGGAAGAGACCCAGTACTTC
.,TRBV10-2,TRBJ2-2,.,CASSPTSRAAGELFF,TGCGCCAGCAGTCCAACTTCCCGCGCGGCCGGGGAGCTGTTTTTT